The clone carrying this TCR beta chain was recorded at least ten times. The CDR3 covers 15 residues. Per the germline V gene, CDR1 is SQVTM and CDR2 is ANQGSEA. After removal of 7 bases from V and 1 base from J, the junction contained 9 bases not matched to a gene. The sample comes from a study of Graves' ophthalmopathy and Graves' hyperthyroidism. The authors amplified TCR beta CDR3 regions, and they did so from RNA transcripts for repertoire sequencing. Second-round multiplex PCR came after a first-round RT-PCR that employed HTBI primers. TCRdb ran MiXCR on the multiplex PCR reads and lists one entry per CDR3 protein. The data contain around 400,000 distinct CDR3 sequences, approximately 20% of them singletons.

V and J are TRBV29-1 and TRBJ1-2, with 10 bases identical to TRBD1. The material sequenced was peripheral blood. The sequence came from a woman aged 18-30 years with Graves' ophthalmopathy. CDR3 in DNA: TGCAGCGGACGTTTCGGGACAGGGGTTAACTATGGCTACACCTTC. Translation: CSGRFGTGVNYGYTF.